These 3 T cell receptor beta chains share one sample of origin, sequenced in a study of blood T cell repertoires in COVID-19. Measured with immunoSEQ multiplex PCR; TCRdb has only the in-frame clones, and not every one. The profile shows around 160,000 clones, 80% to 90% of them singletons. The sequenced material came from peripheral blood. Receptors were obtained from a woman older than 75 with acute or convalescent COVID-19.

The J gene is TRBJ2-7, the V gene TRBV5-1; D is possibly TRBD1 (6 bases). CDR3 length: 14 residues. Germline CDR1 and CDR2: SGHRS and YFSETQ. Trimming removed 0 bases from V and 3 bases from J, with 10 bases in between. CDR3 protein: CASSLGAGDYEQYF. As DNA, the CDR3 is TGCGCCAGCAGCTTGGGGGCAGGGGACTACGAGCAGTACTTC. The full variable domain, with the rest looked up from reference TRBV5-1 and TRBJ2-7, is KAGVTQTPRYLIKTRGQQVTLSCSPISGHRSVSWYQQTPGQGLQFLFEYFSETQRNKGNFPGRFSGRQFSNSRSEMNVSTLELGDSALYLCASSLGAGDYEQYFGPGTRLTVT.

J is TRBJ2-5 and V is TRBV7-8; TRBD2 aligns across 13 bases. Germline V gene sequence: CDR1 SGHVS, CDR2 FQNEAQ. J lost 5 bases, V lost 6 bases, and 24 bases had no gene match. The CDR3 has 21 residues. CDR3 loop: CASRSTPWTSGGSGSFETQYF. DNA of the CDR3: TGTGCCAGCAGATCAACCCCCTGGACTAGCGGGGGAAGTGGAAGTTTTGAGACCCAGTACTTC.

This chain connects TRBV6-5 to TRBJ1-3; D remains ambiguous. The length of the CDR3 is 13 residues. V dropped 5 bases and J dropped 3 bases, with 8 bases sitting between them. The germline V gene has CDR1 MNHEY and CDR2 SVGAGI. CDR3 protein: CASSRGVGNTIYF. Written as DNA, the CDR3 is TGTGCCAGCAGTCGTGGAGTTGGAAACACCATATATTTT.